This TCR beta chain was obtained from a study of shared clonotypes between healthy human individuals. Study-wide context: Used for every donor were three CD4 naive, three CD4 memory, two CD8 naive and one CD8 memory plate.

Clones were read by immunoSEQ multiplex PCR, and TCRdb kept only the in-frame ones, dropping some. The data hold about 1.5 million clones, with roughly 98% observed a single time. CDR1 and CDR2 from the germline V gene are GTSNPN and SVGIG (reference sequence). This CDR3 is built from 10 residues. With respect to this clone: Compared with germline, one end of the junction differs, possibly owing to a read error.

The sequence derives from a man aged 30 to 39 in good health. The chain employs TRBV30 and TRBJ1-2; unclear D gene. The sequenced material came from naive CD4+ T cells sorted from blood. Subset here: CD45RA+ positively selected. The CDR3 loop is CAWSVLPHQF. CDR3 DNA sequence: TGTGCCTGGAGTGTACTCCCTCATCAATTC.